The rows below give T cell receptor beta chains drawn from one sample of a study of shared clonotypes between healthy human individuals. Libraries were prepared by immunoSEQ multiplex PCR; TCRdb keeps only in-frame clonotypes and omits some of them. The sample consists of approximately 940,000 clones, 76% of them appearing once. Sequencing was performed on memory CD4+ T cells sorted from blood. The source of these receptors is a man between 18 and 35 years old in good health. CDR3s include the opening cysteine and the closing phenylalanine or tryptophan. D genes are given only for firm matches. Rows give clone size only sometimes, using once, few, many, or a class for an expanded clone.

J,D,size,V,DNA,CDR3
TRBJ2-1,.,.,TRBV25-1,TGTGCCAGCAGTGAACAACGGGAGAGCTCCTACAATGAGCAGTTCTTC,CASSEQRESSYNEQFF
TRBJ1-1,TRBD1,few,TRBV19,TGTGCCAGTAGTATAGGCAGGGACAGCTCGAACACTGAAGCTTTCTTT,CASSIGRDSSNTEAFF
TRBJ2-7,.,many,TRBV13,TGTGCCAGCAGCTTCCTGGGGTCCTACGAGCAGTACTTC,CASSFLGSYEQYF
TRBJ1-3,TRBD1,many,TRBV2,TGTGCCAGCAGTGGGACAGGGTATGGAAACACCATATATTTT,CASSGTGYGNTIYF
TRBJ1-5,.,few,TRBV30,TGTGCCTGGAGTCCGGGGCCCAATCAGCCCCAGCATTTT,CAWSPGPNQPQHF
TRBJ1-6,.,.,TRBV6-5,TGTGCCAGCAGTTACTCGACGGCCTGGGGTTTGACACCCCTCCACTTT,CASSYSTAWGLTPLHF
TRBJ1-1,TRBD1,.,TRBV9,TGTGCCAGCAGCGATTCCGGGACAGGGGGGACGAACACTGAAGCTTTCTTT,CASSDSGTGGTNTEAFF
TRBJ2-3,.,.,TRBV9,TGTGCCAGCAGCGTAGGACTGAGCACAGATACGCAGTATTTT,CASSVGLSTDTQYF
TRBJ2-7,TRBD1,few,TRBV5-1,TGCGCCAGCAGCCAGTCCCGGGACAGGGACCAGTACTTC,CASSQSRDRDQYF
TRBJ1-4,TRBD1,many,TRBV28,TGTGCCAGCAGCCCCCGTGAGGGGGCGGATGAAAAACTGTTTTTT,CASSPREGADEKLFF
TRBJ1-1,.,few,TRBV5-5,TGTGCCAGCAGCTTGTGGCAGGGCCCTGAAGCTTTCTTT,CASSLWQGPEAFF
TRBJ2-7,TRBD2,once,TRBV5-4,TGTGCCAGCAGCTTTTGGGGGAGGGCCTACGAGCAGTACTTC,CASSFWGRAYEQYF
TRBJ2-5,.,.,TRBV5-4,TGTGCCAGCAGCTCCCGGGGGAGCCAAGAGACCCAGTACTTC,CASSSRGSQETQYF
TRBJ2-3,TRBD2,.,TRBV2,TGTGCCAGCAGTGTAGAGACTAGCGGGACTAGCACAGATACGCAGTATTTT,CASSVETSGTSTDTQYF
TRBJ1-2,TRBD1,.,TRBV19,TGTGCCAGTAGAATCTCGGGACAGCTCTATGGCTACACCTTC,CASRISGQLYGYTF
TRBJ2-2,.,.,TRBV7-2,TGTGCCAGCAGCTTAGCACAGTTCCTCACCGGGGAGCTGTTTTTT,CASSLAQFLTGELFF
TRBJ1-6,.,.,TRBV19,TGTGCCAGTAGGTTCATCTCCTATAATTCACCCCTCCACTTT,CASRFISYNSPLHF
TRBJ2-7,TRBD2,.,TRBV11-2,TGTGCCAGCAGCTTTACTAGCGGATCCTACGAGCAGTACTTC,CASSFTSGSYEQYF
TRBJ1-4,.,.,TRBV28,TGTGCCAGCAGTTTCCCCAGGGCATTTGGCGATCTTAACGAAAAACTGTTTTTT,CASSFPRAFGDLNEKLFF
TRBJ1-5,.,once,TRBV7-2,TGTGCCAGCAGCTCGGCTCCCCCTCTTTCTAGCAATCAGCCCCAGCATTTT,CASSSAPPLSSNQPQHF
TRBJ1-3,.,.,TRBV28,TGTGCCACCGACACCTCTGGAAACACCATATATTTT,CATDTSGNTIYF
TRBJ1-4,TRBD1,few,TRBV30,TGTGCCTGGAGTGTACGACAGGGGGCGGGGGAAAAACTGTTTTTT,CAWSVRQGAGEKLFF
TRBJ1-5,TRBD1,.,TRBV5-1,TGCGCCAGCAGCTTAGGGACAGGCAATCAGCCCCAGCATTTT,CASSLGTGNQPQHF
TRBJ2-3,TRBD2,.,TRBV5-1,TGCGCCAGCAGCTCGGCGTTTGGGGGGGATGCAGATACGCAGTATTTT,CASSSAFGGDADTQYF
TRBJ2-7,.,.,TRBV6-5,TGTGCCAGCAGTTACTCCCAAACAGGGACCTACGAGCAGTACTTC,CASSYSQTGTYEQYF
TRBJ2-1,TRBD2,.,TRBV9,TGTGCCAGCAGCGGGACTAGCGGGGTTCTGAATGAGCAGTTCTTC,CASSGTSGVLNEQFF